This T cell receptor (beta chain) was captured by sequencing in a study of cytomegalovirus exposure and HLA in healthy donors. Study context: According to later analysis, the same platform produced the roughly 130 validation and 666 first-cohort repertoires.

Per germline, CDR1 SGHDT and CDR2 YYEEEE. V shed 2 bases, J shed 11 bases, and the junction held 3 bases outside the gene matches. CDR3 length: 11 residues. The data were produced by immunoSEQ multiplex PCR, yet TCRdb's version contains in-frame clones alone and is incomplete. The repertoire holds 250,000 to 350,000 clones, with roughly 90% as singletons. The TCR was taken from a woman under 30 in good health and CMV-seronegative. This chain joins TRBV5-6 and TRBJ1-2; TRBD1 agrees at 7 bases. Sequenced: PBMCs. The CDR3 here is CASSFQGVYTF. The CDR3 coding sequence is TGTGCCAGCAGCTTCCAGGGGGTGTACACCTTC.